A single sample is the source of the 5 T cell receptor beta chains below, sequenced in a study of technical replicates of blood from several donors. The data were produced by immunoSEQ multiplex PCR, yet TCRdb's version contains in-frame clones alone and is incomplete. The sample lists tens of thousands of clones; under 96% were seen once. Sequenced: T cells isolated from PBMCs. These TCRs come from a human donor in good health.

The CDR3 nucleotides are TGTGCCAGCAGCCTAAGAGGGACTAGCGGGAGTCGGTCCTACGAGCAGTACTTC. As protein: CASSLRGTSGSRSYEQYF. The V and J genes are TRBV7-9 and TRBJ2-7; 14 bases match TRBD2. This CDR3 spans 18 amino acids. Germline V CDR1 and CDR2: SEHNR, FQNEAQ (reference sequence). After removal of 5 bases from V and 1 base from J, the junction contained 10 bases not matched to a gene.

The chain carries TRBV9 and TRBJ2-3, with 11 positions matching TRBD2. The CDR3 is 16 residues long. Germline V gene data show CDR1 as SGDLS and CDR2 as YYNGEE. With V trimmed by 3 bases and J by 2 bases, 5 bases remained unmatched. Here the CDR3 reads CASSAHSGRDTDTQYF. DNA for the CDR3: TGTGCCAGCAGCGCGCATAGCGGGAGGGACACAGATACGCAGTATTTT.

This chain uses TRBV28 with TRBJ2-7, with 12 bases aligning to TRBD2. J lost 4 bases, V lost 3 bases, and 7 bases had no gene match. The CDR3 has 16 amino acids. In germline, CDR1 is MDHEN, CDR2 SYDVKM. For the CDR3, the DNA is TGTGCCAGCAGTTTCTTACTAGCGGGAGGTGGGTACGAGCAGTACTTC. Its protein is CASSFLLAGGGYEQYF. Variable domain in full (rest from reference TRBV28 and TRBJ2-7): DVKVTQSSRYLVKRTGEKVFLECVQDMDHENMFWYRQDPGLGLRLIYFSYDVKMKEKGDIPEGYSVSREKKERFSLILESASTNQTSMYLCASSFLLAGGGYEQYFGPGTRLTVT.

This clone appeared once. The rearrangement links TRBV5-1 to TRBJ1-1, with D maybe TRBD1 (6 bases). Germline loops: CDR1 SGHRS, CDR2 YFSETQ. V lost 0 bases and J 1 base, leaving 10 bases between the germline ends. The CDR3 extends over 15 amino acids. The CDR3 nucleotides read TGCGCCAGCAGCTTGGTGGGGGCCGGGAACACTGAAGCTTTCTTT. It encodes CASSLVGAGNTEAFF.

This chain links TRBV5-4 with TRBJ1-2; 8 bases are a match to TRBD1. Germline loops: CDR1 SGHNT, CDR2 YYREEE (reference sequence). The CDR3 is made up of 14 amino acids. J gave up 6 bases and V 4 bases, and 8 bases lay outside the gene matches. CDR3 DNA sequence: TGTGCCAGCAGCCCGTGGGCGGACAGGGATGGCTACACCTTC. Translated, it gives CASSPWADRDGYTF.